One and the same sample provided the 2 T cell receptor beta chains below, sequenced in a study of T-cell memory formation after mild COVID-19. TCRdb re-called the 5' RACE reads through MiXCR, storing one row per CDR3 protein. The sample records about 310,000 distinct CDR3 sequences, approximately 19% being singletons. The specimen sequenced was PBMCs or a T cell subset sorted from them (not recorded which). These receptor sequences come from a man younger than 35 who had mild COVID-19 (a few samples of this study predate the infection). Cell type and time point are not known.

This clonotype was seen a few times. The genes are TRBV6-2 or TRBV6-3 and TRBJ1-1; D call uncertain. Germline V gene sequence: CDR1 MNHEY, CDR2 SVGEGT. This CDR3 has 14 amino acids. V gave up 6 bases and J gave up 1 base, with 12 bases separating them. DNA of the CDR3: TGTGCCAGCAGAACACCTCAAGAGAACACTGAAGCTTTCTTT. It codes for CASRTPQENTEAFF.

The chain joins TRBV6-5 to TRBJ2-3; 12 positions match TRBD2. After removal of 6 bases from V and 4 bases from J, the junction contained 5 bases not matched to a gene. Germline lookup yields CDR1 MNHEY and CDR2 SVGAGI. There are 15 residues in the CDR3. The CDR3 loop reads CASRPLAGGADTQYF. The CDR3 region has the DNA TGTGCCAGCAGACCTCTAGCGGGGGGGGCAGATACGCAGTATTTT.